The rows below give T cell receptor beta chains drawn from one sample of a study of OX40 agonist ivuxolimab in advanced cancers. Profiled with immunoSEQ multiplex PCR; TCRdb holds only in-frame clones, not every one. The data hold about 68,000 clones, with 84% observed a single time. This material consisted of CD4+ or CD8+ T cells sorted from blood, taken in a trial of the OX40 agonist ivuxolimab. The receptors derive from an adult with an advanced solid tumor such as melanoma, head and neck, liver or kidney cancer. Each CDR3 is given with its conserved first and last residue. D genes are given only for firm matches. Some rows have no size entry. The others give once, few or many, or a class for an expanded clone.

v_gene	j_gene	abundance	d_gene	CDR3nt	CDR3aa
TRBV5-1	TRBJ1-2	-	TRBD1	TGCGCCAGCAGCTTGCCCGGGACAGGGAATAATGGCTACACCTTC	CASSLPGTGNNGYTF
TRBV7-2	TRBJ2-3	-	TRBD1	TGTGCCAGCAGCTTAGAGGGACAGGGTTTGGGTACGCAGTATTTT	CASSLEGQGLGTQYF
TRBV4-3	TRBJ2-7	-	-	TGCGCCAGCAGCCAAGAATTTAGACGTCAGGACGAGCAGTACTTC	CASSQEFRRQDEQYF
TRBV19	TRBJ1-5	-	-	TGTGCCAGTAGTATGATGGGGGGGGATCAGCCCCAGCATTTT	CASSMMGGDQPQHF
TRBV28	TRBJ2-7	-	-	TGTGCCAGCAGTCGGGGTGTTAGGGGATCCTACGAGCAGTACTTC	CASSRGVRGSYEQYF
TRBV28	TRBJ2-1	-	TRBD2	TGTGCCAGCAGCCTAAGGGCCAACCGGGAGGGAGGTGAGCAGTTCTTC	CASSLRANREGGEQFF
TRBV6-6	TRBJ1-3	-	-	TGTGCCAGCAGTCCATGGACAGAAGCCTCTGGAAACACCATATATTTT	CASSPWTEASGNTIYF
TRBV28	TRBJ2-7	-	-	TGTGCCAGCAGTTTGACCGGGGATGGTTACGAGCAGTACTTC	CASSLTGDGYEQYF
TRBV6-5	TRBJ1-1	-	-	TGTGCCAGCAGCGTCGACCGGGAGGACACTGAAGCTTTCTTT	CASSVDREDTEAFF
TRBV7-2	TRBJ2-6	-	-	TGTGCCAGCAGCTTAGTTAGACTTAACTCTGGGGCCAACGTCCTGACTTTC	CASSLVRLNSGANVLTF
TRBV5-4	TRBJ2-5	-	-	TGTGCCAGCAGCAACCCGAGGCGGTCGGGCGGCGCGGGAGAGACCCAGTACTTC	CASSNPRRSGGAGETQYF
TRBV7-7	TRBJ2-1	-	TRBD1	TGTGCTAGCAGCCAGGACAGGGAGAGAAATGAGCAGTTCTTC	CASSQDRERNEQFF
TRBV11-2	TRBJ2-2	-	-	TGTGCCAGCAGCCTGTTCGGGGAAGTATATACCGGGGAGCTGTTTTTT	CASSLFGEVYTGELFF
TRBV10-3	TRBJ2-7	-	-	TGTGCCATCAGCGAAATTGGGGAGCAGTACTTC	CAISEIGEQYF
TRBV27	TRBJ2-7	once	-	TGTGCCAGCAGTCCGGGGACAAGGTCGTGGGACGAGCAGTACTTC	CASSPGTRSWDEQYF
TRBV4-3	TRBJ1-4	once	TRBD1	TGCGCCAGCAGCCCAATGCCCGGAGGGCAGGGGGGTGAAAAACTGTTTTTT	CASSPMPGGQGGEKLFF
TRBV4-1	TRBJ2-5	-	TRBD2	TGCGCCAGCAGCCCCTCGGCAGGACTAGCAGATCAAGAGACCCAGTACTTC	CASSPSAGLADQETQYF
TRBV29-1	TRBJ2-2	-	-	TGCAGCGCGAACATGGGAGAGACCGGGGAGCTGTTTTTT	CSANMGETGELFF
TRBV6-5	TRBJ2-5	-	TRBD2	TGTGCCAGCAGTTTTGGAGGGAGGGATGGGGAGCAGTACTTC	CASSFGGRDGEQYF